These 22 T cell receptor beta chains were all obtained from the same sample, sequenced in a study of identical twins. One entry per CDR3 protein, called by TCRdb with MiXCR from the 5' RACE reads. Of more than 1.5 million distinct CDR3 sequences listed, around 33% are singletons. Specimen: cord blood. All receptors come from a newborn girl in good health.

The chain carries TRBV20-1 and TRBJ2-3; D remains unclear. The CDR3 is made up of 10 amino acids. Trimming cost V 6 bases and J 11 bases, with 12 bases left between them. The germline V gene encodes CDR1 DFQATT and CDR2 SNEGSKA (reference sequence). The CDR3 loop is CSAPQGVQYF. In DNA form, the CDR3 reads TGCAGTGCCCCCCAAGGAGTGCAGTATTTT.

The chain links TRBV12-3 or TRBV12-4 to TRBJ2-5; 9 nucleotides line up with TRBD1. The J call may be wrong; the DNA end is better matched by TRBJ2-7. CDR3 length equals 15 residues. CDR3 sequence: CASSLDRGGRYEQYF. CDR3 nucleotide sequence: TGTGCCAGCAGCCTGGACAGGGGAGGCCGTTACGAGCAGTACTTC.

V is TRBV12-3 or TRBV12-4 and J is TRBJ2-7; 8 bases are shared with TRBD2. The trim removed 0 bases at V and 4 bases at J, leaving 8 bases unmatched. CDR3 length equals 16 residues. The CDR3 spells CASSLALGSGSYEQYF. CDR3 nucleotide sequence: TGTGCCAGCAGTTTAGCGTTAGGGAGCGGGAGTTACGAGCAGTACTTC.

J is TRBJ1-1 and V is TRBV5-1; 10 bases line up with TRBD1. V shed 4 bases, J shed 5 bases, and the junction held 5 bases outside the gene matches. This CDR3 is built from 14 residues. Germline V lookup: CDR1 SGHRS, CDR2 YFSETQ. The CDR3 spells CASSRTGGTTEAFF. The CDR3 DNA reads TGCGCCAGCAGCCGGACAGGGGGTACGACTGAAGCTTTCTTT.

Regarding this clonotype: It may be a read error: a sequence one base away is much more abundant. The chain combines TRBV12-3 or TRBV12-4 with TRBJ2-3, with 7 positions matching TRBD1. This CDR3 comprises 13 residues. CDR3 residues: CASRSTGADTRYF. CDR3 nucleotides: TGTGCCAGCAGGAGTACAGGGGCAGATACGCGGTATTTT.

This sequence joins TRBV28 and TRBJ2-3; TRBD2 might be the D (5 bases). This CDR3 comprises 18 residues. V gave up 2 bases and J gave up 2 bases, with 20 bases separating them. CDR1 MDHEN and CDR2 SYDVKM come from the germline V gene. The DNA for the CDR3 is TGTGCCAGCAGTTTAAACCCAATAACACCGACTAACACAGATACGCAGTATTTT. It translates to CASSLNPITPTNTDTQYF.

This chain joins TRBV21-1 and TRBJ2-3; TRBD1, the table's D call, lacks a check against the DNA. TRBV21-1 is designated a pseudogene. This CDR3 has 16 amino acids. The CDR3 protein is CASSKAQRGGTDTQYF. In DNA, the CDR3 is TGTGCCAGCAGCAAAGCCCAACGGGGGGGCACAGATACGCAGTATTTT.

This clonotype was recorded a few times. CDR3 sequence reads: CASSQEGLPREQFF. Here the CDR3 DNA reads TGTGCCAGCAGCCAAGAGGGTCTCCCTAGGGAGCAGTTCTTC. This chain connects TRBV14 to TRBJ2-1; no firm D call. CDR3 size: 14 residues. The ends were cut back, 0 bases at V and 10 bases at J, with 13 bases in the middle. Per the germline V gene, CDR1 is SGHDN and CDR2 is FVKESK.

Only a few counts were recorded for this clonotype. The rearrangement uses TRBV28 and TRBJ2-5, with 10 bases matching TRBD2. The V gene's germline CDR1 is MDHEN and CDR2 SYDVKM. Trimming removed 7 bases from V and 11 bases from J; junction bases left unmatched: 13. The CDR3 has 14 residues. CDR3 in amino acids: CASTPLAGLKEQYF. The DNA of the CDR3 is TGTGCCAGCACCCCACTAGCGGGATTGAAGGAGCAGTACTTC. The full variable domain, its missing parts supplied by reference TRBV28 and TRBJ2-5, is DVKVTQSSRYLVKRTGEKVFLECVQDMDHENMFWYRQDPGLGLRLIYFSYDVKMKEKGDIPEGYSVSREKKERFSLILESASTNQTSMYLCASTPLAGLKEQYFGPGTRLLVL.

J is TRBJ2-1 and V is TRBV5-6, with D perhaps TRBD2 (5 bases). There are 15 residues in the CDR3. Germline values: CDR1 SGHDT, CDR2 YYEEEE. V was trimmed by 7 bases and J by 0 bases, leaving 14 bases between them. The CDR3 DNA is TGTGCCAGCCGGTTCCCCGGGATCTCCTACAATGAGCAGTTCTTC. This sequence encodes CASRFPGISYNEQFF.

Ten or more counts support this clonotype. V gene TRBV12-3 or TRBV12-4 combines with J gene TRBJ2-3; D not resolved. The CDR3 spans 14 residues. V was shortened by 2 bases and J by 0 bases, with 6 bases between the two germline ends. The CDR3 nucleotides read TGTGCCAGCAGTTTAACGCCTAGCACAGATACGCAGTATTTT. Translation: CASSLTPSTDTQYF.

The CDR3 sequence is CATCGGSSYEQYF. The CDR3 DNA is TGTGCCACCTGTGGCGGCAGCTCCTACGAGCAGTACTTC. This chain connects TRBV28 to TRBJ2-7; D gene unclear. V gave up 10 bases and J gave up 0 bases, with 13 bases separating them. The CDR3 has 13 amino acids. In germline, CDR1 is MDHEN, CDR2 SYDVKM.

This clonotype was found a few times. The gene calls are TRBV5-1 and TRBJ2-7; the match to TRBD1 covers 9 bases. Trimming removed 5 bases from V and 2 bases from J; junction bases left unmatched: 8. Looked up from germline, CDR1 is SGHRS and CDR2 is YFSETQ. This CDR3 has 15 residues. In DNA, the CDR3 is TGCGCCAGCAGTCTCCTAACAGGGGGCGCCTACGAGCAGTACTTC. Amino acid sequence: CASSLLTGGAYEQYF.

The chain couples TRBV12-3 or TRBV12-4 to TRBJ1-3; D is uncertain. V lost 2 bases and J 8 bases, leaving 1 base between the germline ends. This CDR3 region has 10 residues. CDR3 sequence: CASSLYTIYF. In DNA form, the CDR3 reads TGTGCCAGCAGTTTATACACCATATATTTT.

This clonotype occurred a few times. This chain uses TRBV6-6 with TRBJ2-3; 13 bases fit TRBD2. Germline V lookup: CDR1 MNHNY, CDR2 SVGAGI (reference sequence). The CDR3 is 14 amino acids. With 2 bases clipped from V and 9 bases from J, the junction kept 2 bases outside the gene matches. In nucleotides, the CDR3 is TGTGCCAGCAGTTACACTAGCGGGGGGGCCACGCAGTATTTT. Residues: CASSYTSGGATQYF.

As to this clonotype: A much larger clone differs from this one at a single base, so this may be a read error. The genes are TRBV29-1 and TRBJ2-7, with 9 bases fitting TRBD1. The J call is uncertain, as TRBJ2-4 better fits the DNA end. Per the germline V gene, CDR1 is SQVTM and CDR2 is ANQGSEA. The CDR3 spans 15 residues. CDR3 residues: CSASHRGPRKDIQYF. The CDR3 region has the DNA TGCAGCGCGTCCCACAGGGGGCCCAGAAAAGACATTCAGTACTTC.

The chain is built from TRBV5-1 and TRBJ2-5, with TRBD2 as a possible D gene (6 bases). Matching the DNA end better, TRBJ2-7 makes the J call doubtful. This CDR3 contains 13 residues. Germline CDR1 and CDR2: SGHRS and YFSETQ. CDR3 residues: CASSVGGLDEQYF. The CDR3, as DNA: TGCGCCAGCAGCGTCGGAGGGTTAGACGAGCAGTACTTC.

Only a few counts were recorded for this clonotype. In DNA, the CDR3 is TGTGCCAGCAGTGAGCAACTAGCTATCTACGAGCAGTACTTC. Its protein is CASSEQLAIYEQYF. The V gene is TRBV2, the J gene TRBJ2-7, with TRBD2 as a possible D gene (6 bases). The CDR3 consists of 14 residues. Trimming shortened V by 3 bases and J by 3 bases, and 12 bases separated the two germline ends. CDR1 and CDR2 (germline): SNHLY, FYNNEI.

This clonotype occurred many times. The V call is TRBV7-9, the J call TRBJ2-3, with D possibly being TRBD1 (5 bases). The CDR3 length is 16 residues. The V end lost 2 bases, the J end lost 0 bases, and 12 bases lay between the germline ends. Looked up from germline, CDR1 is SEHNR and CDR2 is FQNEAQ (reference sequence). As DNA, the CDR3 is TGTGCCAGCAGCTTAAGGGGCCCCTTAAGCACAGATACGCAGTATTTT. It encodes CASSLRGPLSTDTQYF.

This rearrangement joins TRBV12-5 to TRBJ2-7; 11 bases are a match to TRBD2. The CDR3 consists of 17 residues. V lost 0 bases and J lost 0; bases outside the gene matches: 4. CDR1 LGHNT and CDR2 FRNRAP come from the germline V gene. Written as DNA, the CDR3 is TGTGCTAGTGGTTTGGTACTAGCGGGGGCGGTCTCCTACGAGCAGTACTTC. Translating gives CASGLVLAGAVSYEQYF.

This chain uses TRBV10-3 with TRBJ2-2, with D possibly being TRBD1 or TRBD2 (5 bases each). The germline V and J ends were trimmed by 7 bases and 0 bases, with 9 bases remaining between them. CDR1 ENHRY and CDR2 SYGVKD come from the germline V gene. The CDR3 totals 14 residues. The CDR3 DNA follows: TGTGCCATCAAGGGACCCGCGAACACCGGGGAGCTGTTTTTT. This gives the protein CAIKGPANTGELFF.

The rearrangement uses TRBV7-9 and TRBJ2-1; 11 nucleotides match TRBD2. CDR3 length: 15 amino acids. J gave up 7 bases and V 7 bases, and 9 bases lay outside the gene matches. Germline CDR1 reads SEHNR; CDR2 reads FQNEAQ (reference sequence). For the CDR3, the DNA is TGTGCCAGCATCACGACTAGCGGGACTGAGAATGAGCAGTTCTTC. Translated: CASITTSGTENEQFF. The whole variable domain, filled in from reference TRBV7-9 and TRBJ2-1, reads DTGVSQNPRHKITKRGQNVTFRCDPISEHNRLYWYRQTLGQGPEFLTYFQNEAQLEKSRLLSDRFSAERPKGSFSTLEIQRTEQGDSAMYLCASITTSGTENEQFFGPGTRLTVL.